The 22 T cell receptor beta chains below all came from one sample that was sequenced in a study of blood T cells in healthy people across ages. A sample-barcoded 5' primer and a J-beta primer mix were used in a second PCR of roughly 6 to 11 cycles. TCRdb re-analysed the 5' RACE reads in MiXCR, keeping a single row per CDR3 protein. The sample carries 600,000 or so distinct CDR3 sequences, around half recorded once. Material: blood. Receptor source: an elderly man in good health.

The gene calls are TRBV24-1 and TRBJ2-1; 16 nucleotides agree with TRBD2. Germline trimming cut 0 bases from V and 10 bases from J; bases unmatched to any gene: 5. The CDR3 extends over 17 amino acids. Germline V gives CDR1 KGHDR, CDR2 SFDVKD. The CDR3 reads CATSDLGTSGRAREQFF. As DNA, the CDR3 is TGTGCCACCAGTGATTTGGGGACTAGCGGGAGGGCCAGAGAGCAGTTCTTC.

This chain uses TRBV27 with TRBJ2-7; TRBD2 matches 13 bases. Germline assignment: CDR1 MNHEY and CDR2 SMNVEV (reference sequence). Unmatched junction bases numbered 7, after V lost 8 bases and J lost 6 bases. The CDR3 spans 14 residues. The CDR3 DNA follows: TGTGCCAGCCGACTTAGGACTAGCGGGAGCGAGCAGTACTTC. As protein: CASRLRTSGSEQYF.

CDR3 residues: CASSLLRGHGEQFF. In DNA form, the CDR3 reads TGTGCCAGCAGCTTACTAAGGGGCCACGGGGAGCAGTTCTTC. The gene calls are TRBV7-8 and TRBJ2-1, with D tentatively TRBD1 (5 bases). V lost 2 bases, J lost 10 bases, and 15 bases lay in between. Germline lookup yields CDR1 SGHVS and CDR2 FQNEAQ. This CDR3 is built from 14 residues.

This clonotype was detected a few times. This chain joins TRBV4-1 and TRBJ2-7; 7 bases are shared with TRBD2. The CDR3 contains 14 residues. J lost 0 bases, V lost 1 base, and 0 bases had no gene match. Germline V lookup: CDR1 MGHRA, CDR2 YSYEKL. This CDR3 is CASSQAGGSYEQYF. The CDR3 DNA sequence: TGCGCCAGCAGCCAAGCGGGGGGCTCCTACGAGCAGTACTTC.

J is TRBJ1-6 and V is TRBV6-5, with a tentative D call TRBD1 (6 bases). This CDR3 spans 14 amino acids. Germline lookup yields CDR1 MNHEY and CDR2 SVGAGI. The germline V and J ends were trimmed by 1 base and 6 bases, with 7 bases remaining between them. The DNA for the CDR3 is TGTGCCAGCAGTTACTTGGACAGTAATTCACCCCTCCACTTT. Translated: CASSYLDSNSPLHF.

The chain is built from TRBV20-1 and TRBJ2-5; 10 bases are a match to TRBD2. The CDR3 runs to 16 residues. Looked up from germline, CDR1 is DFQATT and CDR2 is SNEGSKA (reference sequence). The V segment lost 0 bases and the J segment 2 bases; nucleotides outside the gene matches: 6. CDR3 sequence reads: CSARDWASGRQETQYF. The CDR3 bases are TGCAGTGCTAGAGATTGGGCTAGCGGGAGACAAGAGACCCAGTACTTC.

This rearrangement joins TRBV29-1 to TRBJ2-3; TRBD2 agrees at 8 bases. The CDR3 has 14 residues. Germline assignment: CDR1 SQVTM and CDR2 ANQGSEA. After removal of 6 bases from V and 1 base from J, the junction contained 6 bases not matched to a gene. The CDR3 protein is CSVPGGFGTDTQYF. CDR3 nucleotide sequence: TGCAGCGTCCCGGGGGGGTTTGGCACAGATACGCAGTATTTT.

The J gene is TRBJ2-5, the V gene TRBV12-3 or TRBV12-4; tentatively, D is TRBD1 (5 bases). The CDR3 extends over 14 amino acids. Trimming shortened V by 3 bases and J by 11 bases, and 19 bases separated the two germline ends. CDR3 protein: CASSLSQVQGEQYF. The CDR3 bases are TGTGCCAGCAGTTTGTCACAAGTTCAGGGTGAGCAGTACTTC.

There are a few counts of this clonotype. The chain carries TRBV19 and TRBJ2-1; 9 nucleotides match TRBD2. V was clipped by 5 bases and J by 7 bases; unmatched bases: 12. CDR3 size: 16 residues. Looked up from germline, CDR1 is LNHDA and CDR2 is SQIVND (reference sequence). CDR3 sequence: CASSLMASGIGNEQFF. CDR3 bases: TGTGCCAGTAGTCTAATGGCTAGCGGGATAGGTAATGAGCAGTTCTTC.

This chain links TRBV9 with TRBJ1-1; TRBD1 matches 9 bases. The V gene end was trimmed by 4 bases and the J gene end by 0 bases; junction bases not matched to a gene: 4. From germline, CDR1 is SGDLS and CDR2 YYNGEE. CDR3 length: 15 amino acids. The CDR3 reads CASSPWTGVNTEAFF. CDR3 nucleotides: TGTGCCAGCAGCCCATGGACAGGGGTGAACACTGAAGCTTTCTTT.

This clonotype was detected a few times. V is TRBV9 and J is TRBJ2-5; D is perhaps TRBD2 (5 bases). CDR1 is SGDLS, CDR2 YYNGEE, per germline. V lost 1 base, J lost 3 bases, and 13 bases lay in between. The CDR3 runs to 15 residues. This CDR3 is CASSVFPPSKETQYF. In DNA, the CDR3 is TGTGCCAGCAGCGTATTCCCCCCTAGCAAAGAGACCCAGTACTTC.

V is TRBV7-6 and J is TRBJ1-6; D unresolved. V gave up 2 bases and J gave up 0 bases, with 5 bases separating them. Per the germline V gene, CDR1 is SGHVS and CDR2 is FNYEAQ. This CDR3 is built from 15 residues. The DNA for the CDR3 is TGTGCCAGCAGCTTATACCGCTCCTATAATTCACCCCTCCACTTT. Encoded protein: CASSLYRSYNSPLHF.

This chain links TRBV11-1 with TRBJ1-1; TRBD1 might be the D (5 bases). Between the trimmed V and J ends, which lost 4 bases and 10 bases, there was a span of 16 bases. The CDR3 sequence is 13 residues long. Germline V gives CDR1 SGHAT, CDR2 FQDESV (reference sequence). The CDR3: CASSYSGAGGAFF. In nucleotides, the CDR3 is TGTGCCAGCAGCTACTCCGGGGCAGGAGGAGCTTTCTTT.

This clonotype appeared a few times. The rearrangement joins TRBV12-3 or TRBV12-4 to TRBJ2-2, with a weak D call TRBD2 (5 bases). The CDR3 covers 13 residues. The V and J ends lost 7 bases and 7 bases respectively, with 13 bases between them. The CDR3 DNA is TGTGCCAGCAACCGCCTAGAGGGCGGGGAGCTGTTTTTT. The encoded protein is CASNRLEGGELFF.

This chain uses TRBV4-2 with TRBJ2-5; TRBD2 aligns across 8 bases. The CDR3 totals 14 residues. J was trimmed by 2 bases and V by 3 bases; bases with no gene match: 2. From germline, CDR1 is LGHNA and CDR2 YNFKEQ. CDR3 amino acids: CASSHSGEQETQYF. CDR3 in DNA: TGTGCCAGCAGCCATAGCGGGGAACAAGAGACCCAGTACTTC.

The chain uses TRBV10-3 and TRBJ1-1; D may be TRBD1 (5 bases). V was pared by 6 bases and J by 10 bases, with 18 bases between. From germline, CDR1 is ENHRY and CDR2 SYGVKD. CDR3 length: 13 residues. The CDR3 loop is CAIRNGGVDRAFF. DNA for the CDR3: TGTGCCATCAGAAATGGAGGCGTCGACAGAGCTTTCTTT.

The rearrangement joins TRBV20-1 to TRBJ2-3; D is unclear. The CDR3 is 10 residues long. Trimming pared 3 bases from V and 10 bases from J, leaving 8 bases between. CDR1 is DFQATT and CDR2 is SNEGSKA in the germline V gene (reference sequence). The CDR3 region is CSASRAAQYF. CDR3 in DNA: TGCAGTGCTAGTCGGGCCGCGCAGTATTTT.

The chain has TRBV3-1 and TRBJ2-1, with D hard to call. Germline V gene sequence: CDR1 LGHDT, CDR2 YNNKEL (reference sequence). The CDR3 covers 13 residues. The V end lost 1 base, the J end lost 7 bases, and 8 bases lay between the germline ends. CDR3 sequence reads: CASSQGKANEQFF. The CDR3 DNA follows: TGTGCCAGCAGCCAAGGGAAAGCTAATGAGCAGTTCTTC.

A single count supports this clonotype. The V call is TRBV10-1, the J call TRBJ2-7, with D maybe TRBD1 (6 bases). The CDR3 sequence is 12 residues long. Germline CDR1 is WNHNN and CDR2 is SYGVQD (reference sequence). V was trimmed by 7 bases and J by 7 bases, leaving 14 bases between them. The CDR3 sequence is CASKGDQGEQYF. For the CDR3, the DNA is TGCGCCAGCAAGGGGGATCAGGGAGAGCAGTACTTC.

There are a few counts of this clonotype. In DNA, the CDR3 is TGTGCCGCCCACTCAGCGGGGGGGTCGAACGAGCAGTACTTC. Encoded protein: CAAHSAGGSNEQYF. The rearrangement joins TRBV10-3 to TRBJ2-7, with 10 positions matching TRBD2. V was pared by 11 bases and J by 5 bases, with 12 bases of the junction left unmatched. The germline CDR1 and CDR2 sequences are ENHRY and SYGVKD. The CDR3 is 14 residues long.

The rearrangement uses TRBV4-3 and TRBJ1-5; D gene ambiguous. CDR1 LGHNA and CDR2 YSLEER come from the germline V gene. The CDR3 has 14 residues. V gave up 0 bases and J gave up 9 bases, with 12 bases separating them. Here the CDR3 reads CASSQDRYWGPQHF. DNA of the CDR3: TGCGCCAGCAGCCAAGATCGGTACTGGGGGCCCCAGCATTTT.

The J gene is TRBJ2-3, the V gene TRBV5-1; 7 nucleotides line up with TRBD2. The V and J ends lost 2 bases and 2 bases, in that order; junction bases with no gene match: 5. The length of the CDR3 is 15 residues. The germline V gene has CDR1 SGHRS and CDR2 YFSETQ. The DNA of the CDR3 is TGCGCCAGCAGCTTCACCGGGACTAACACAGATACGCAGTATTTT. It is translated as CASSFTGTNTDTQYF. Drawing the rest from reference TRBV5-1 and TRBJ2-3, the complete variable domain is KAGVTQTPRYLIKTRGQQVTLSCSPISGHRSVSWYQQTPGQGLQFLFEYFSETQRNKGNFPGRFSGRQFSNSRSEMNVSTLELGDSALYLCASSFTGTNTDTQYFGPGTRLTVL.